Below are 9 T cell receptor beta chains sequenced from a single sample in a study of blood T cell repertoires in COVID-19. Measured with immunoSEQ multiplex PCR; TCRdb has only the in-frame clones, and not every one. The sample has around 170,000 clones, roughly 84% seen once; the top ten hold around 6.5%. Sequenced: PBMCs or T cells enriched from blood (not recorded which). The receptors derive from a woman aged 50 to 60 who had recovered from COVID-19.

This rearrangement joins TRBV18 to TRBJ1-4; TRBD1 matches 7 bases. Trimming at V came to 4 bases and at J to 5 bases, leaving 13 bases not matched to a gene. Germline CDR1 KGHSH, CDR2 LQKENI. The CDR3 length is 17 residues. This CDR3 is CASSQYAPTGSNEKLFF. CDR3 DNA: TGTGCCAGCTCACAGTACGCTCCGACAGGGTCAAATGAAAAACTGTTTTTT. The whole variable domain, filled in from reference TRBV18 and TRBJ1-4, reads NAGVMQNPRHLVRRRGQEARLRCSPMKGHSHVYWYRQLPEEGLKFMVYLQKENIIDESGMPKERFSAEFPKEGPSILRIQQVVRGDSAAYFCASSQYAPTGSNEKLFFGSGTQLSVL.

This chain joins TRBV6-1 and TRBJ2-2; TRBD2 matches 11 bases. With V trimmed by 1 base and J by 4 bases, 8 bases remained unmatched. This CDR3 is 18 amino acids long. Germline V gene data show CDR1 as MNHNS and CDR2 as SASEGT. The CDR3 region has the DNA TGTGCCAGCAGTGAAGTAACTAGCGGGAGAGGGACCACCGGGGAGCTGTTTTTT. It codes for CASSEVTSGRGTTGELFF.

The gene calls are TRBV11-2 and TRBJ2-7, with TRBD2 matching over 13 bases. The CDR3 runs 15 residues. J lost 3 bases, V lost 5 bases, and 4 bases had no gene match. Germline lookup yields CDR1 SGHAT and CDR2 FQNNGV. CDR3 loop: CASSTWTSGSYEQYF. The CDR3 DNA sequence: TGTGCCAGCAGCACTTGGACTAGCGGGAGCTACGAGCAGTACTTC.

The J gene is TRBJ2-2, the V gene TRBV6-1, with 7 bases that match TRBD2. This CDR3 has 19 residues. Germline V gene data show CDR1 as MNHNS and CDR2 as SASEGT. Trimming removed 2 bases from V and 6 bases from J; junction bases left unmatched: 18. The CDR3, as DNA: TGTGCCAGCAGTGAACGGGCATTCGGCGGGAGAGCGTCGGCCGGGGAGCTGTTTTTT. Protein product: CASSERAFGGRASAGELFF.

The V gene is TRBV18, the J gene TRBJ1-4, with 8 bases matching TRBD1. Trimming removed 1 base from V and 5 bases from J; junction bases left unmatched: 12. The CDR3 covers 18 residues. Germline CDR1 is KGHSH and CDR2 is LQKENI. CDR3 protein: CASSPLQLRQGTNEKLFF. DNA for the CDR3: TGTGCCAGCTCACCACTTCAGTTACGACAGGGGACCAATGAAAAACTGTTTTTT.

V and J are TRBV29-1 and TRBJ1-5; tentatively, D is TRBD1 (6 bases). The ends were cut back, 6 bases at V and 0 bases at J, with 9 bases in the middle. The CDR3 loop spans 13 amino acids. Germline CDR1 SQVTM, CDR2 ANQGSEA. The chain's CDR3 is CSVTTGSNQPQHF. The DNA for the CDR3 is TGCAGCGTCACGACAGGTAGCAATCAGCCCCAGCATTTT.

The chain combines TRBV5-1 with TRBJ2-3; D possibly corresponds to TRBD1 (5 bases). CDR1 and CDR2 from the germline V gene are SGHRS and YFSETQ. The germline V and J ends were trimmed by 0 bases and 2 bases, with 7 bases remaining between them. This CDR3 region has 14 residues. CDR3: CASSLGRDTDTQYF. CDR3 in DNA: TGCGCCAGCAGCTTGGGCAGGGACACAGATACGCAGTATTTT.

The chain joins TRBV30 to TRBJ2-7, with TRBD1 as a possible D gene (6 bases). Trimming took off 0 bases at V and 5 bases at J, with 17 bases between the two ends. Germline-derived CDR1 and CDR2 are GTSNPN and SVGIG (reference sequence). CDR3 length equals 15 residues. The CDR3 protein is CAWSVKDSRFDEQYF. The CDR3 DNA follows: TGTGCCTGGAGTGTTAAGGACAGCCGTTTCGACGAGCAGTACTTC.

The V gene is TRBV6-5, the J gene TRBJ1-6; tentatively, D is TRBD1 (5 bases). Trimming stripped 5 bases from V and 6 bases from J, with 14 bases between. The CDR3 covers 15 residues. Germline CDR1 and CDR2: MNHEY and SVGAGI. The CDR3 nucleotides are TGTGCCAGCAGTCGGGCGGGACGGATTAATTCACCCCTCCACTTT. Protein product: CASSRAGRINSPLHF.